These 5 T cell receptor beta chains came from one sample sequenced in a study of identical twins. Each CDR3 protein gets one entry after TCRdb re-called the 5' RACE reads with MiXCR. The table lists 350,000 to 400,000 distinct CDR3 sequences, roughly 9% of them singletons. The sequencing sample was made of naive T cells sorted from blood. All receptors derive from a woman aged 45-65 years in good health.

Regarding this clonotype: At one boundary the junction diverges from the germline segment, which might be a read error. The chain uses TRBV2 and TRBJ2-5; 12 bases are shared with TRBD2. The CDR3 is made up of 14 amino acids. Germline V gives CDR1 SNHLY, CDR2 FYNNEI. CDR3 amino acids: CSSETSGRGETQYF. For the CDR3, the DNA is TGTTCCAGCGAGACTAGCGGGAGAGGAGAGACCCAGTACTTC. The entire variable domain, with the rest obtained from reference TRBV2 and TRBJ2-5, is as follows: EPEVTQTPSHQVTQMGQEVILRCVPISNHLYFYWYRQILGQKVEFLVSFYNNEISEKSEIFDDQFSVERPDGSNFTLKIRSTKLEDSAMYFCSSETSGRGETQYFGPGTRLLVL.

This clonotype was counted ten times or more. This chain links TRBV6-5 with TRBJ2-1; 7 positions match TRBD2. Trimming removed 6 bases from V and 8 bases from J; junction bases left unmatched: 7. Germline CDR1 MNHEY, CDR2 SVGAGI. CDR3 length equals 13 residues. The CDR3 reads CASSPQGGYEQFF. For the CDR3, the DNA is TGTGCCAGCAGCCCGCAGGGAGGGTATGAGCAGTTCTTC.

This clonotype appeared a few times. The CDR3 DNA reads as TGTGCCAGCAGTTTCTCGCGGACAGGGGTAGAGACCCAGTACTTC. Translating gives CASSFSRTGVETQYF. The rearrangement links TRBV27 to TRBJ2-5; 9 nucleotides align to TRBD1. J gave up 4 bases and V 3 bases, and 6 bases lay outside the gene matches. CDR1 and CDR2 from the germline V gene are MNHEY and SMNVEV (reference sequence). This CDR3 contains 15 residues.

This clonotype was seen only a few times. This sequence joins TRBV29-1 and TRBJ2-1; TRBD1 matches 7 bases. Germline values: CDR1 SQVTM, CDR2 ANQGSEA. The CDR3 length is 15 residues. J was trimmed by 10 bases and V by 4 bases; bases with no gene match: 16. The CDR3 is CSVGRWDRAPGEQFF. In DNA form, the CDR3 reads TGCAGCGTTGGTAGATGGGACAGAGCCCCAGGGGAGCAGTTCTTC.

A few counts support this clonotype. The chain links TRBV5-6 to TRBJ1-1; D is ambiguous. The CDR3 has 15 residues. V lost 0 bases and J lost 4, with 13 bases in between. Germline V gene lookup returns CDR1 SGHDT and CDR2 YYEEEE. CDR3 residues: CASSLGQVLSTEAFF. Here the CDR3 DNA reads TGTGCCAGCAGCTTGGGGCAGGTATTGAGCACTGAAGCTTTCTTT. The full variable domain, with the rest looked up from reference TRBV5-6 and TRBJ1-1, is DAGVTQSPTHLIKTRGQQVTLRCSPKSGHDTVSWYQQALGQGPQFIFQYYEEEERQRGNFPDRFSGHQFPNYSSELNVNALLLGDSALYLCASSLGQVLSTEAFFGQGTRLTVV.